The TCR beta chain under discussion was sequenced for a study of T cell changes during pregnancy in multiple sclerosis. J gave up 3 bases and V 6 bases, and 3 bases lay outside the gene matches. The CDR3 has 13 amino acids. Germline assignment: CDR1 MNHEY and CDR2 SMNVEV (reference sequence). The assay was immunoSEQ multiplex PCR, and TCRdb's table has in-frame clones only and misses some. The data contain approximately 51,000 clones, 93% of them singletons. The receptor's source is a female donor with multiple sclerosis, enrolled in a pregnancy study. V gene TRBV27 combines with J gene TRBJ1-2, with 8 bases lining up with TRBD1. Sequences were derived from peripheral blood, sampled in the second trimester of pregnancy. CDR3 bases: TGTGCCAGCAGGATGACAGGGGACTATGGCTACACCTTC. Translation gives CASRMTGDYGYTF.